This is a list of T cell receptor beta chains from one sample in a study of graft-versus-host responses after intestinal transplantation. This table comes from immunoSEQ multiplex PCR, and its TCRdb copy is limited to in-frame clones, with some not included. The sample lists 80,000 to 100,000 clones; under 95% were seen once. Their recognized antigens are unknown. Sequenced here: unstimulated CD8+ T cells sorted from spleen or lymph node cells, sampled before transplant. The receptors shown here come from a human donor who was the organ donor for an intestinal transplant. The CDR3 runs from the conserved cysteine through the conserved F or W. Fields, in order: V gene, clone size, D gene, J gene, CDR3 protein, CDR3 DNA. A D gene is named only where the DNA matches it firmly. Rows give clone size only sometimes, using once, few, many, or a class for an expanded clone.

V: TRBV5-4
size: .
D: .
J: TRBJ1-2
CDR3: CASSLGAGMSYGYTF
DNA: TGTGCCAGCAGCTTGGGGGCGGGTATGAGCTATGGCTACACCTTC

V: TRBV7-9
size: .
D: .
J: TRBJ2-5
CDR3: CASSFPGRARETQYF
DNA: TGTGCCAGCAGCTTCCCTGGTCGAGCCAGGGAGACCCAGTACTTC

V: TRBV13
size: .
D: TRBD2
J: TRBJ2-3
CDR3: CASSFRAGGPDLTDTQYF
DNA: TGTGCCAGCAGCTTCAGGGCGGGGGGGCCAGATTTGACAGATACGCAGTATTTT

V: TRBV30
size: .
D: .
J: TRBJ1-1
CDR3: CAWMGGFTEAFF
DNA: TGTGCCTGGATGGGAGGATTCACTGAAGCTTTCTTT

V: TRBV11-2
size: .
D: .
J: TRBJ2-7
CDR3: CASSTSGLARTYEQYF
DNA: TGTGCCAGCAGCACTAGTGGGCTAGCGAGGACCTACGAGCAGTACTTC

V: TRBV11-2
size: .
D: .
J: TRBJ2-7
CDR3: CASSEGWGPYEQYF
DNA: TGTGCCAGCAGCGAAGGGTGGGGGCCCTACGAGCAGTACTTC

V: TRBV30
size: few
D: .
J: TRBJ1-1
CDR3: CAWSVLGAEAFF
DNA: TGTGCCTGGAGTGTACTAGGCGCTGAAGCTTTCTTT

V: TRBV9
size: .
D: TRBD2
J: TRBJ2-1
CDR3: CASSASGTSGGNEQFF
DNA: TGTGCCAGCAGCGCTTCAGGGACTAGCGGGGGCAATGAGCAGTTCTTC

V: TRBV9
size: .
D: TRBD2
J: TRBJ2-7
CDR3: CASSASRLASDEQYF
DNA: TGTGCCAGCAGCGCCTCGCGACTAGCCTCCGACGAGCAGTACTTC

V: TRBV11-2
size: .
D: .
J: TRBJ2-7
CDR3: CASSKYDILYGDEQYF
DNA: TGTGCCAGCAGCAAATACGACATTTTATACGGGGACGAGCAGTACTTC

V: TRBV13
size: .
D: TRBD2
J: TRBJ2-1
CDR3: CASSHSGRANEQFF
DNA: TGTGCCAGCAGCCATAGCGGGAGGGCAAATGAGCAGTTCTTC

V: TRBV23-1
size: once
D: .
J: TRBJ1-4
CDR3: CASSQNSLTGVPTTNEKLFF
DNA: TGCGCCAGCAGTCAAAATTCCCTGACAGGAGTACCGACAACTAATGAAAAACTGTTTTTT

V: TRBV7-9
size: .
D: TRBD2
J: TRBJ2-1
CDR3: CASSPPAGVYNEQFF
DNA: TGTGCCAGCAGCCCCCCAGCGGGGGTTTACAATGAGCAGTTCTTC

V: TRBV11-2
size: .
D: TRBD1
J: TRBJ1-4
CDR3: CASSFRPQGRNEKLFF
DNA: TGTGCCAGCAGCTTTCGACCACAGGGGCGAAATGAAAAACTGTTTTTT

V: TRBV28
size: .
D: TRBD1
J: TRBJ1-2
CDR3: CASSLGDRYYPYGYTF
DNA: TGTGCCAGCAGTTTAGGGGACAGATATTACCCCTATGGCTACACCTTC

V: TRBV5-6
size: .
D: .
J: TRBJ1-1
CDR3: CASSEGVGEAFF
DNA: TGTGCCAGCAGCGAGGGGGTGGGTGAAGCTTTCTTT

V: TRBV5-1
size: once
D: .
J: TRBJ1-1
CDR3: CASSLAGNTEAFF
DNA: TGCGCCAGCAGCTTGGCAGGGAACACTGAAGCTTTCTTT

V: TRBV4-1
size: .
D: .
J: TRBJ2-1
CDR3: CASSQERVGNEQFF
DNA: TGCGCCAGCAGCCAAGAACGGGTTGGAAATGAGCAGTTCTTC

V: TRBV29-1
size: .
D: .
J: TRBJ1-2
CDR3: CSVVDGELYGYTF
DNA: TGCAGCGTTGTAGACGGAGAACTCTATGGCTACACCTTC

V: TRBV18
size: .
D: .
J: TRBJ2-2
CDR3: CASCGPDGELFF
DNA: TGTGCCAGCTGTGGGCCGGACGGGGAGCTGTTTTTT

V: TRBV6-1
size: .
D: .
J: TRBJ2-2
CDR3: CASSGLVYTGELFF
DNA: TGTGCCAGCAGTGGACTAGTATACACCGGGGAGCTGTTTTTT

V: TRBV28
size: .
D: .
J: TRBJ2-4
CDR3: CASSLVGQGRYIQYF
DNA: TGTGCCAGCAGTTTAGTAGGGCAGGGTCGGTACATTCAGTACTTC

V: TRBV28
size: .
D: TRBD2
J: TRBJ2-3
CDR3: CASTIAGDTHTQYF
DNA: TGTGCCAGCACGATAGCGGGAGACACACATACGCAGTATTTT

V: TRBV19
size: .
D: .
J: TRBJ1-1
CDR3: CASSITQYGIITEAFF
DNA: TGTGCCAGTAGTATCACCCAATACGGGATTATCACTGAAGCTTTCTTT

V: TRBV5-6
size: .
D: .
J: TRBJ2-3
CDR3: CASSTLADTKTDTQYF
DNA: TGTGCCAGCAGCACCCTAGCAGATACAAAAACAGATACGCAGTATTTT

V: TRBV5-4
size: .
D: .
J: TRBJ1-4
CDR3: CASSLDSKKLFF
DNA: TGTGCCAGCAGCTTGGACAGTAAAAAACTGTTTTTT

V: TRBV19
size: .
D: .
J: TRBJ2-7
CDR3: CASSIAGEQYF
DNA: TGTGCCAGTAGTATAGCGGGGGAGCAGTACTTC

V: TRBV28
size: .
D: TRBD1
J: TRBJ1-6
CDR3: CASSPIRTGHYNSPLHF
DNA: TGTGCCAGCAGTCCCATCCGGACAGGGCACTATAATTCACCCCTCCACTTT

V: TRBV9
size: .
D: .
J: TRBJ2-6
CDR3: CASSVAGAGGANVLTF
DNA: TGTGCCAGCAGCGTAGCAGGGGCCGGCGGGGCCAACGTCCTGACTTTC

V: TRBV7-8
size: .
D: TRBD2
J: TRBJ2-3
CDR3: CASNAESGRAADTQYF
DNA: TGTGCCAGCAACGCAGAGAGCGGGAGGGCCGCAGATACGCAGTATTTT

V: TRBV7-3
size: .
D: TRBD2
J: TRBJ2-1
CDR3: CASSSRLAGISSYNEQFF
DNA: TGTGCCAGCAGCTCCAGACTAGCGGGGATTAGCTCCTACAATGAGCAGTTCTTC

V: TRBV14
size: .
D: TRBD1
J: TRBJ1-2
CDR3: CASSLQGAYGYTF
DNA: TGTGCCAGCAGCCTACAGGGGGCCTATGGCTACACCTTC